A single T cell receptor (beta chain) is shown here with its context. The antigen is undetermined. Assay: immunoSEQ multiplex PCR; the TCRdb copy retains only in-frame clones and omits some. The sample lists around 700,000 clones, more than 70% occurring once. The data belong to a study of shared clonotypes between healthy human individuals. V lost 2 bases to trimming and J lost 4 bases, with 11 bases between them. CDR3 length: 15 amino acids. CDR1 is SEHNR, CDR2 FQNEAQ, per germline (reference sequence). Study results and caveats: Compared with memory subsets, naive subsets generally had larger estimated richness. Clonotypes not shared had lower generation probabilities than those common to all four donors.

The chain joins TRBV7-9 to TRBJ1-4; D unresolved. Material for sequencing was memory CD4+ T cells sorted from blood. Sample subset: CD45RA-negative fraction. This sequence was found in a woman in her thirties in good health. CDR3 amino acids: CASSLFGSRNEKLFF. CDR3 nucleotide sequence: TGTGCCAGCAGCTTATTTGGGTCCCGTAATGAAAAACTGTTTTTT.